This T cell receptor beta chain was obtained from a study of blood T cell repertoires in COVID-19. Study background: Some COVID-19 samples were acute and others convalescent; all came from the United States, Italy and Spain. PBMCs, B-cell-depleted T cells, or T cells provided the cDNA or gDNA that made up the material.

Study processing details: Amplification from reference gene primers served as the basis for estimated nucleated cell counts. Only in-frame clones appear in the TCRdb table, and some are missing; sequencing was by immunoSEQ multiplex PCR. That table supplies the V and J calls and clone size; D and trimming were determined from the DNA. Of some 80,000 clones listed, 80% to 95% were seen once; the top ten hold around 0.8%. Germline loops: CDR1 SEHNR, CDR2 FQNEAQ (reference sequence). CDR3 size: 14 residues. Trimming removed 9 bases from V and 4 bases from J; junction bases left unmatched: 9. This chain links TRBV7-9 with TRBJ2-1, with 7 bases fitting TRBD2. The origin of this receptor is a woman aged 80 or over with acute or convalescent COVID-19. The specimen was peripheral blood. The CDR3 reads CASRSGANYNEQFF. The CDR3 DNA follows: TGTGCCAGTCGGAGCGGGGCCAATTACAATGAGCAGTTCTTC. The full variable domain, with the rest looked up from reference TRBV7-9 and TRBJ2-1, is DTGVSQNPRHKITKRGQNVTFRCDPISEHNRLYWYRQTLGQGPEFLTYFQNEAQLEKSRLLSDRFSAERPKGSFSTLEIQRTEQGDSAMYLCASRSGANYNEQFFGPGTRLTVL.